A selection of T cell receptor beta chains follows, all from one sample in a study of pediatric ulcerative colitis. Clones were read by immunoSEQ multiplex PCR, and TCRdb kept only the in-frame ones, dropping some. The repertoire holds 44,000 or so clones, roughly 79% seen once, with 3% to 4.5% in the top ten. Sequences were obtained from gut tissue. All receptors derive from a girl aged 10-17 years with moderate ulcerative colitis. CDR3s include the opening cysteine and the closing phenylalanine or tryptophan. The D gene is left open where the match is weak. Expanded clones get a size class; other rows say once, few or many, or leave the size out.

d_gene: -; j_gene: TRBJ2-1; v_gene: TRBV21-1; abundance: once; CDR3nt: TGTGCCAGCAGCAAGGGAGAGGGGGGGTACAATGAGCAGTTCTTC; CDR3aa: CASSKGEGGYNEQFF
d_gene: TRBD1; j_gene: TRBJ2-7; v_gene: TRBV5-1; abundance: -; CDR3nt: TGCGCCAGCAGCTCCGACAGGGGGGTCGGGCGGCAGTACTTC; CDR3aa: CASSSDRGVGRQYF
d_gene: -; j_gene: TRBJ1-2; v_gene: TRBV5-1; abundance: few; CDR3nt: TGCGCCAGCAGCTTTGAGGGGGGCACACTGGCCGATAGCACCTTC; CDR3aa: CASSFEGGTLADSTF
d_gene: -; j_gene: TRBJ1-1; v_gene: TRBV11-1; abundance: few; CDR3nt: TGTGCCAGCAGCCTACGTCGGATGAACACTGAAGCTTTCTTT; CDR3aa: CASSLRRMNTEAFF
d_gene: TRBD2; j_gene: TRBJ2-1; v_gene: TRBV29-1; abundance: -; CDR3nt: TGCAGCGCCCGGACTAGCGGTTGGGGGAATGAGCAGTTCTTC; CDR3aa: CSARTSGWGNEQFF
d_gene: TRBD2; j_gene: TRBJ2-1; v_gene: TRBV6-1; abundance: -; CDR3nt: TGTGCCAGCACTCGGGGGGGCCGGAGTAGTGAGCAGTTCTTC; CDR3aa: CASTRGGRSSEQFF
d_gene: -; j_gene: TRBJ2-3; v_gene: TRBV6-5; abundance: -; CDR3nt: TGTGCCAGCAGTTTCTCGGATACGCAGTATTTT; CDR3aa: CASSFSDTQYF
d_gene: -; j_gene: TRBJ1-1; v_gene: TRBV28; abundance: -; CDR3nt: TGTGCCAGCAGCTTACCGGGGGGCACTGAAGCTTTCTTT; CDR3aa: CASSLPGGTEAFF
d_gene: -; j_gene: TRBJ2-3; v_gene: TRBV5-1; abundance: -; CDR3nt: TGCGCCAGCAGCACCGGTGGTTCAGGGACAGATACGCAGTATTTT; CDR3aa: CASSTGGSGTDTQYF
d_gene: -; j_gene: TRBJ2-5; v_gene: TRBV5-8; abundance: -; CDR3nt: TGTGCCAGCAGCTTGCAAACAGGGCTGGAGGAGACCCAGTACTTC; CDR3aa: CASSLQTGLEETQYF
d_gene: -; j_gene: TRBJ2-2; v_gene: TRBV25-1; abundance: -; CDR3nt: TGTGCCAGCATTGGGGGCGCCGGGGAGCTGTTTTTT; CDR3aa: CASIGGAGELFF
d_gene: TRBD2; j_gene: TRBJ2-1; v_gene: TRBV6-1; abundance: -; CDR3nt: TGTGCCAGCAGGTCTAGCGGGATAGGTTACAATGAGCAGTTCTTC; CDR3aa: CASRSSGIGYNEQFF
d_gene: -; j_gene: TRBJ2-7; v_gene: TRBV5-1; abundance: -; CDR3nt: TGCGCCAGCAGCTTGGCAGGGGACTCCTACGAGCAGTACTTC; CDR3aa: CASSLAGDSYEQYF
d_gene: TRBD1; j_gene: TRBJ2-5; v_gene: TRBV29-1; abundance: -; CDR3nt: TGCAGCGTGGCGATCGACAGGGGCTCGGGAGAGACCCAGTACTTC; CDR3aa: CSVAIDRGSGETQYF
d_gene: -; j_gene: TRBJ1-6; v_gene: TRBV30; abundance: -; CDR3nt: TGTGCCTGGGGGGAGGGGGAAGGCACACCCCTCCACTTT; CDR3aa: CAWGEGEGTPLHF
d_gene: TRBD1; j_gene: TRBJ1-5; v_gene: TRBV5-1; abundance: -; CDR3nt: TGCGCCAGCGCACAGGGGGGCCCCAATCAGCCCCAGCATTTT; CDR3aa: CASAQGGPNQPQHF
d_gene: -; j_gene: TRBJ1-2; v_gene: TRBV9; abundance: -; CDR3nt: TGTGCCAGCAGCTCCTCGGGGCCGACGCTCTATGGCTACACCTTC; CDR3aa: CASSSSGPTLYGYTF
d_gene: -; j_gene: TRBJ1-2; v_gene: TRBV4-2; abundance: -; CDR3nt: TGTGCCAGCAGCCAAGATGTCAGCAACTATGGCTACACCTTC; CDR3aa: CASSQDVSNYGYTF
d_gene: -; j_gene: TRBJ2-1; v_gene: TRBV29-1; abundance: once; CDR3nt: TGCAGCGTTTCCTTGACCGGGGGATTGTACAATGAGCAGTTCTTC; CDR3aa: CSVSLTGGLYNEQFF
d_gene: -; j_gene: TRBJ2-5; v_gene: TRBV6-9; abundance: -; CDR3nt: TGTGCCAGCCAATCGGAGACCCAGTACTTC; CDR3aa: CASQSETQYF
d_gene: TRBD1; j_gene: TRBJ1-1; v_gene: TRBV11-2; abundance: -; CDR3nt: TGTGCCAGCAGCCCAACCCTGGGCAGGGGGCGAGGCACTGAAGCTTTCTTT; CDR3aa: CASSPTLGRGRGTEAFF
d_gene: TRBD2; j_gene: TRBJ2-3; v_gene: TRBV5-1; abundance: -; CDR3nt: TGCGCCAGCGCTAGCGGGGGGGCAATAGATACGCAGTATTTT; CDR3aa: CASASGGAIDTQYF
d_gene: TRBD1; j_gene: TRBJ1-1; v_gene: TRBV10-3; abundance: -; CDR3nt: TGTGCCATCAGTCCGGGACAGGGCACTGAAGCTTTCTTT; CDR3aa: CAISPGQGTEAFF
d_gene: -; j_gene: TRBJ2-1; v_gene: TRBV28; abundance: -; CDR3nt: TGTGCCAGCAGTTCTACAGGGAGAGCCTACAATGAGCAGTTCTTC; CDR3aa: CASSSTGRAYNEQFF
d_gene: -; j_gene: TRBJ1-4; v_gene: TRBV25-1; abundance: -; CDR3nt: TGTGCCAGCAGTGAAACGGCAACTAATGAAAAACTGTTTTTT; CDR3aa: CASSETATNEKLFF
d_gene: -; j_gene: TRBJ1-3; v_gene: TRBV5-4; abundance: -; CDR3nt: TGTGCCAGCAGCTTGGCTGGTTATGGAAACACCATATATTTT; CDR3aa: CASSLAGYGNTIYF
d_gene: -; j_gene: TRBJ2-7; v_gene: TRBV9; abundance: large; CDR3nt: TGTGCCAGCAGCGTAGCTGGGGGTACCGAGCAGTACTTC; CDR3aa: CASSVAGGTEQYF
d_gene: TRBD1; j_gene: TRBJ1-1; v_gene: TRBV19; abundance: -; CDR3nt: TGTGCCAGTAGTATATCAGGGGGCCACTTTGAAGCTTTCTTT; CDR3aa: CASSISGGHFEAFF
d_gene: -; j_gene: TRBJ2-5; v_gene: TRBV30; abundance: -; CDR3nt: TGTGCCTGGAGTCTCGCGGGGGAGACCCAGTACTTC; CDR3aa: CAWSLAGETQYF
d_gene: -; j_gene: TRBJ1-1; v_gene: TRBV14; abundance: -; CDR3nt: TGTGCCAGCAGCCTAAGCATCAACACTGAAGCTTTCTTT; CDR3aa: CASSLSINTEAFF
d_gene: -; j_gene: TRBJ1-1; v_gene: TRBV28; abundance: -; CDR3nt: TGTGCCAGCAGTTTAGGGGGGCGTGCCGGGATCGCTGAAGCTTTCTTT; CDR3aa: CASSLGGRAGIAEAFF
d_gene: -; j_gene: TRBJ1-5; v_gene: TRBV28; abundance: -; CDR3nt: TGTGCCAGCAGTATGGGCAGGTTGGAGGTCCAGCATTTT; CDR3aa: CASSMGRLEVQHF
d_gene: -; j_gene: TRBJ2-5; v_gene: TRBV28; abundance: -; CDR3nt: TGTGCCAGCAGTAGATCCGCGACACACGAGGAGACCCAGTACTTC; CDR3aa: CASSRSATHEETQYF
d_gene: TRBD1; j_gene: TRBJ1-1; v_gene: TRBV5-1; abundance: once; CDR3nt: TGCGCCAGCAGCTTGGGAGGTTGGGACAGCACTGAAGCTTTCTTT; CDR3aa: CASSLGGWDSTEAFF
d_gene: -; j_gene: TRBJ2-5; v_gene: TRBV5-4; abundance: -; CDR3nt: TGTGCCAGCACCCGGGATCGCCAACAAGAGACCCAGTACTTC; CDR3aa: CASTRDRQQETQYF
d_gene: -; j_gene: TRBJ1-2; v_gene: TRBV27; abundance: -; CDR3nt: TGTGCCAGCAGTTTATTCGCTGAAGCGGGACGGCTAAACTATGGCTACACCTTC; CDR3aa: CASSLFAEAGRLNYGYTF
d_gene: -; j_gene: TRBJ2-7; v_gene: TRBV29-1; abundance: -; CDR3nt: TGCAGCGTTGAATTCTTCACCCCCTCCTACGAGCAGTACTTC; CDR3aa: CSVEFFTPSYEQYF
d_gene: -; j_gene: TRBJ2-6; v_gene: TRBV2; abundance: -; CDR3nt: TGTGCCAGCACAGGGCAGGTAACTGGGGCCAACGTCCTGACTTTC; CDR3aa: CASTGQVTGANVLTF
d_gene: TRBD2; j_gene: TRBJ2-3; v_gene: TRBV5-1; abundance: -; CDR3nt: TGCGCCAGCGGAATAGCGGGAGAGCGAGATACGCAGTATTTT; CDR3aa: CASGIAGERDTQYF
d_gene: -; j_gene: TRBJ1-1; v_gene: TRBV2; abundance: -; CDR3nt: TGTGCCAGCAGTGGACAGCCGAACACTGAAGCTTTCTTT; CDR3aa: CASSGQPNTEAFF
d_gene: TRBD2; j_gene: TRBJ2-3; v_gene: TRBV7-8; abundance: -; CDR3nt: TGTGCCAGCAGCCCGCTCGGAGCGGGGCTCACAGATACGCAGTATTTT; CDR3aa: CASSPLGAGLTDTQYF
d_gene: -; j_gene: TRBJ2-7; v_gene: TRBV29-1; abundance: -; CDR3nt: TGCAGCGTTGGATTTATGGAGTACGAGCAGTACTTC; CDR3aa: CSVGFMEYEQYF
d_gene: TRBD1; j_gene: TRBJ2-1; v_gene: TRBV4-1; abundance: -; CDR3nt: TGCGCCAGCAGCCAAGCACTCGGGACAGGGATATATGAGCAGTTCTTC; CDR3aa: CASSQALGTGIYEQFF
d_gene: TRBD1; j_gene: TRBJ1-2; v_gene: TRBV10-3; abundance: -; CDR3nt: TGTGCCATCACCAGCTGGGGACAGGGGGAGGGTGGCTACACCTTC; CDR3aa: CAITSWGQGEGGYTF
d_gene: -; j_gene: TRBJ1-4; v_gene: TRBV11-2; abundance: -; CDR3nt: TGTGCCAGCAGCTTAGATCTGGGGGTCCTCTCCAATGAAAAACTGTTTTTT; CDR3aa: CASSLDLGVLSNEKLFF
d_gene: -; j_gene: TRBJ2-7; v_gene: TRBV10-3; abundance: -; CDR3nt: TGTGCCATCGGTGGACAGCTTTCCTACGAGCAGTACTTC; CDR3aa: CAIGGQLSYEQYF
d_gene: -; j_gene: TRBJ1-1; v_gene: TRBV7-2; abundance: -; CDR3nt: TGTGCCAGCAGCCCCCGGGTGGTGACTGAAGCTTTCTTT; CDR3aa: CASSPRVVTEAFF
d_gene: -; j_gene: TRBJ1-1; v_gene: TRBV7-2; abundance: -; CDR3nt: TGTGCCAGCAGCTTGAGCGGGGGGCGATCGGGGACTGAAGCTTTCTTT; CDR3aa: CASSLSGGRSGTEAFF
d_gene: -; j_gene: TRBJ1-1; v_gene: TRBV5-1; abundance: few; CDR3nt: TGCGCCAGCAGCTTGGAAGGACCGGAAGCTTTCTTT; CDR3aa: CASSLEGPEAFF
d_gene: TRBD1; j_gene: TRBJ2-1; v_gene: TRBV9; abundance: -; CDR3nt: TGTGCCAGCAGCGTAGCAGGAAGGGGACAGGGGATCAATGAGCAGTTCTTC; CDR3aa: CASSVAGRGQGINEQFF